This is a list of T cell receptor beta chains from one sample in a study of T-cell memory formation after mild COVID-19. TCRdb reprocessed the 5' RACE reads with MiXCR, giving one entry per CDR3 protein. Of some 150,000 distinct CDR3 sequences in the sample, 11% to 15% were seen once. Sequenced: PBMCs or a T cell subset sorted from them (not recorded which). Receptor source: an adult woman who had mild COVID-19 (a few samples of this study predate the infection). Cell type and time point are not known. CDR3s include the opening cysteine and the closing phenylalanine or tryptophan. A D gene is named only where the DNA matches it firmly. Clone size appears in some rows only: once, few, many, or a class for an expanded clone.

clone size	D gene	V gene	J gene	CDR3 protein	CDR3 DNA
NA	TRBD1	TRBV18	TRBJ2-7	CASSRPGQGHEQYF	TGTGCCAGCTCACGCCCGGGACAGGGACACGAGCAGTACTTC
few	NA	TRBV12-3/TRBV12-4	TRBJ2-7	CASRLSDSYEQYF	TGTGCCAGCAGGCTATCTGACAGCTACGAGCAGTACTTC
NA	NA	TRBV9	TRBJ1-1	CASSVGLEGITEAFF	TGTGCCAGCAGCGTAGGATTGGAGGGCATCACTGAAGCTTTCTTT
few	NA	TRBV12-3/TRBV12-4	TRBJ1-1	CASSLTLEPEAFF	TGTGCCAGCAGTTTGACCCTCGAGCCTGAAGCTTTCTTT
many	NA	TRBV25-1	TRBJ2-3	CASSVASLTDTQYF	TGTGCCAGCAGTGTAGCTAGCCTCACAGATACGCAGTATTTT
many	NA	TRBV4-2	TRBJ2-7	CASSQDLRTSSYEQYF	TGTGCCAGCAGCCAAGATTTGAGAACGAGCTCCTACGAGCAGTACTTC
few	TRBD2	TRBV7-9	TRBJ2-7	CASSPRTSGTSSYEQYF	TGTGCCAGCAGCCCCCGGACTAGCGGGACCAGCTCCTACGAGCAGTACTTC
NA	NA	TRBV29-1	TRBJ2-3	CSVERRGGTDTQYF	TGCAGCGTTGAACGGCGAGGGGGGACAGATACGCAGTATTTT
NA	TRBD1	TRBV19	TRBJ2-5	CASSTGTGWWETQYF	TGTGCCAGTAGTACAGGGACAGGGTGGTGGGAGACCCAGTACTTC
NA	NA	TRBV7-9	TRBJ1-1	CASSPPVNTEAFF	TGTGCCAGCAGCCCACCGGTGAACACTGAAGCTTTCTTT
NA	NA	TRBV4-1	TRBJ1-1	CASSQDWGKGTEAFF	TGCGCCAGCAGCCAAGATTGGGGGAAGGGCACTGAAGCTTTCTTT
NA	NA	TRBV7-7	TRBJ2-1	CATKPAPTDYNEQFF	TGTGCCACCAAACCGGCACCTACAGACTACAATGAGCAGTTCTTC
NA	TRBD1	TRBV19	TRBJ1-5	CASSIWTGDQPQHF	TGTGCCAGTAGTATATGGACAGGGGATCAGCCCCAGCATTTT